The following is a TCR beta chain sequence with its context. The antigen remains unidentified. Germline V lookup: CDR1 SGHTA, CDR2 FQGNSA. The CDR3 totals 15 residues. Between the trimmed V and J ends, which lost 2 bases and 4 bases, there was a span of 12 bases. Time point here: blood 4 weeks post-SBRT, at nephrectomy. Sample treatment: 15 Gy SBRT to primary tumor, nephrectomy 4 weeks later. Nephrectomy followed 15 Gy stereotactic body radiation by 4 weeks. Radiation-treated patients gave blood at baseline, week 2 and week 4. The data derive from a study of radiation and T cells in renal cell carcinoma. Study-wide results and limits: In blood, top tumor clones expanded by 2 weeks, shrinking by 4.

Libraries were prepared by immunoSEQ multiplex PCR; TCRdb keeps only in-frame clonotypes and omits some of them. The repertoire includes about 170,000 clones, around 90% of them detected once, and around 11% sits in the top ten. The rearrangement links TRBV7-2 to TRBJ2-1; the D is unclear. The receptor was isolated from a woman aged 50 to 60 with renal cell carcinoma. Material: blood, obtained from a patient whose treatment included radiotherapy and nephrectomy. CDR3 loop: CASSLSGLLYNEQFF. The CDR3 bases are TGTGCCAGCAGCTTAAGTGGATTACTTTACAATGAGCAGTTCTTC.